A selection of T cell receptor beta chains follows, all from one sample in a study of OX40 agonist ivuxolimab in advanced cancers. The table came from immunoSEQ multiplex PCR; TCRdb's copy has only in-frame clones and leaves some out. This sample yields tens of thousands of clones, of which around four fifths are seen a single time; 1.5% to 2% belongs to the top ten. The sequences come from CD4+ or CD8+ T cells sorted from blood, collected in a trial of the OX40 agonist ivuxolimab. These receptors came from an adult with an advanced solid tumor such as melanoma, head and neck, liver or kidney cancer. Both conserved end residues are part of each CDR3. A D gene is named only where the DNA matches it firmly. Size is omitted from some rows. Given values are once, few, many or a class for expanded clones.

>.|TRBV6-5|TRBD1|TRBJ2-2
TGTGCCAGCAGTGGACAGGGGGATACCGGGGAGCTGTTTTTT
CASSGQGDTGELFF
>.|TRBV30|.|TRBJ2-5
TGTGCCTGGAGTGTGGTCGGAGAGACCCAGTACTTC
CAWSVVGETQYF
>.|TRBV7-9|.|TRBJ1-1
TGTGCCAGCAGCTTCCGGGGAGGTCAGAACACTGAAGCTTTCTTT
CASSFRGGQNTEAFF
>.|TRBV30|TRBD1|TRBJ2-3
TGTGCCTGGAGTGTAAGACAGGGATACACAGATACGCAGTATTTT
CAWSVRQGYTDTQYF
>.|TRBV7-3|.|TRBJ2-7
TGTGCCAGCAGCTTAACTAGCGACGCACGCCAGTACTTC
CASSLTSDARQYF
>.|TRBV30|.|TRBJ1-2
TGTGCCTGGAGTGCCCAAACAGGGAGAATCACCTTC
CAWSAQTGRITF
>.|TRBV11-1|TRBD1|TRBJ1-4
TGTGCCAGCAGTCGGGACAGCTCCGGTACTAATGAAAAACTGTTTTTT
CASSRDSSGTNEKLFF
>.|TRBV5-1|TRBD2|TRBJ2-3
TGCGCCAGCAGCTTGACTTCTAGCGGGGGGGCCGGTACGCAGTATTTT
CASSLTSSGGAGTQYF
>.|TRBV19|.|TRBJ1-1
TGTGCCAGTAGTACCCGCAGGGGGAACACTGAAGCTTTCTTT
CASSTRRGNTEAFF
>.|TRBV2|TRBD1|TRBJ1-5
TGTGCCAGTACCGGACAGGGGGCGCGTCAGCCCCAGCATTTT
CASTGQGARQPQHF
>.|TRBV14|.|TRBJ1-2
TGTGCCAGCAGCCAAGATGTGGGGCGAAACTATGGCTACACCTTC
CASSQDVGRNYGYTF
>few|TRBV9|.|TRBJ1-4
TGTGCCAGCACCGGAGGGCCTACGAGGGAAAAACTGTTTTTT
CASTGGPTREKLFF
>.|TRBV18|TRBD1|TRBJ2-7
TGTGCCAGCTCTTGGGACAGGGGCTCCTACGAGCAGTACTTC
CASSWDRGSYEQYF
>.|TRBV7-2|TRBD1|TRBJ2-7
TGTGCCAGCAGCCTTCAGACAGGGAACTACGAGCAGTACTTC
CASSLQTGNYEQYF